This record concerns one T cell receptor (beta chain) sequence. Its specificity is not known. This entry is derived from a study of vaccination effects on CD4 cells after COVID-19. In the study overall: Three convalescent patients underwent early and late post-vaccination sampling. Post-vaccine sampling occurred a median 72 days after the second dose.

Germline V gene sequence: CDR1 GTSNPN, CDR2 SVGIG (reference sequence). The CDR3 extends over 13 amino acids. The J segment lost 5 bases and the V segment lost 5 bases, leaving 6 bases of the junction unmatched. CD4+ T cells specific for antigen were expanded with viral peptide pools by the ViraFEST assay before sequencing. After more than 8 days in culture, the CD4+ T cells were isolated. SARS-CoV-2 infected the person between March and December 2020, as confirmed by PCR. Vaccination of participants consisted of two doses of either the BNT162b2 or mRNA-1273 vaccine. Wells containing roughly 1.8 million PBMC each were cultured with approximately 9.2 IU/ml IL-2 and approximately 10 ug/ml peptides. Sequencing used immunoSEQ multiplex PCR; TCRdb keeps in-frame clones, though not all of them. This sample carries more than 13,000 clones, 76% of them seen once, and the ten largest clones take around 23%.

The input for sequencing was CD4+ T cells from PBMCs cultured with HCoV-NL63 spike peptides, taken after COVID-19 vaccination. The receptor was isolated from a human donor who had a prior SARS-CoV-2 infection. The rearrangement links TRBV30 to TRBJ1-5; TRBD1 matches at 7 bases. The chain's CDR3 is CAWGRQGDQPQHF. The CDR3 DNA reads TGTGCCTGGGGGAGACAGGGCGATCAGCCCCAGCATTTT.